Presented here are 16 T cell receptor delta chains from one specimen sequenced in a study of gamma-delta T cells after stem cell transplantation. TCRdb re-identified clones in the RT-PCR reads via CATT. This sample carries about 1,200 delta-chain clones, about 1.8% of them seen once, and the ten largest clones take about 30%. Sequencing input: gamma-delta T cells. Every receptor here comes from a human donor. It is not recorded whose cells these are; they may come from a transplant donor.

This clone has only a few counts. This DNA translates differently at residue 10 from the TCRdb protein, which is that of a much larger clone; a read error is likely, and the protein shown is the DNA's own translation. The CDR3, as DNA: TGTGCCTGTGACACCGTCCAGCTGGGGTACACAAATAAACTCATCTTT. Protein sequence: CACDTVQLGYTNKLIF. This chain connects TRDV2 to TRDJ1; tentatively, D is TRDD3 (6 bases). Germline CDR1 and CDR2: GEAIGNYY and EKD. Trimming took 0 bases from V and 6 from J, leaving 19 bases between them. The CDR3 runs to 16 residues.

In its sample, this clone was seen a few times. The protein TCRdb gives is from a much larger clone and does not agree with this DNA's translation at residue 10, likely a read error; the protein shown here comes from the DNA. The chain joins TRDV2 to TRDJ1; tentatively, D is TRDD3 (6 bases). Trimming stripped 3 bases from V and 1 base from J, with 17 bases between. CDR1 and CDR2 from the germline V gene are GEAIGNYY and EKD. The CDR3 consists of 16 residues. The CDR3 protein is CACDGPLGKSTDKLIF. The CDR3 bases are TGTGCCTGTGACGGCCCACTGGGAAAAAGCACCGATAAACTCATCTTT.

This clone has only a few counts. Translating this DNA gives a protein that differs at residue 11 from the TCRdb one, which belongs to a much larger clone; a read error is likely, and the protein shown is this translation. The chain combines TRDV1 with TRDJ1; 7 bases are a match to TRDD3. V lost 0 bases, J lost 0 bases, and 19 bases stayed unmatched. The CDR3 sequence is 21 residues long. The germline CDR1 and CDR2 sequences are TSWWSYY and QGS. This CDR3 reads CALGELSDTRPNGVYTDKLIF. DNA of the CDR3: TGTGCTCTTGGGGAACTATCGGATACGCGACCCAATGGGGTGTACACCGATAAACTCATCTTT.

By proportion, this clone is medium-sized. This probably arose from a read error, given a far larger clone one base away. The J gene is TRDJ1, the V gene TRDV1, with D maybe TRDD3 (5 bases). Germline CDR1 TSWWSYY, CDR2 QGS. The CDR3 contains 18 residues. CDR3 amino acids: CALGDPRSATGGTDKPIF. The CDR3 region has the DNA TGTGCTCTTGGGGATCCCCGATCTGCAACCGGGGGTACCGATAAACCCATCTTT.

For this clone: The protein given by TCRdb reflects a much larger clone and differs at residue 3 from this DNA's translation, likely from a read error; the protein shown is the DNA's translation. This chain uses TRDV1 with TRDJ1; 9 bases are a match to TRDD3. The CDR3 totals 21 residues. The germline gives CDR1 TSWWSYY, CDR2 QGS. CDR3 amino acids: CAPGEPPSPFRTGGVTDKLIF. The CDR3 coding sequence is TGTGCTCCTGGGGAACCCCCGAGCCCTTTCCGTACTGGGGGAGTCACCGATAAACTCATCTTT.

This clone occurred a few times. This DNA's translation differs at residue 5 from TCRdb's protein, which comes from a much larger clone; a read error is likely, and the protein shown is translated from the DNA. The sample holds other DNA sequences that translate to the same CDR3. This rearrangement joins TRDV1 to TRDJ1; 8 nucleotides match TRDD3. V trimming: 5 bases; J trimming: 0 bases; junction bases outside the gene matches: 14. CDR3 length equals 18 residues. The germline V gene encodes CDR1 TSWWSYY and CDR2 QGS. CDR3 loop: CALGKPPILGAHTDKLIF. The CDR3 DNA is TGTGCTCTTGGGAAACCTCCGATACTGGGGGCTCACACCGATAAACTCATCTTT.

This clone was seen a few times. This DNA translates differently at residue 19 from the TCRdb protein, which is that of a much larger clone; a read error is likely, and the protein shown is the DNA's own translation. J is TRDJ1 and V is TRDV1, with 11 bases that match TRDD3. The CDR3 consists of 24 residues. V shed 1 base, J shed 3 bases, and the junction held 28 bases outside the gene matches. Looked up from germline, CDR1 is TSWWSYY and CDR2 is QGS. The DNA of the CDR3 is TGTGCTCTTGGGGAACGCCACCTACCCCAACTACGATGGGGGATACGCTTGTACGCCGATAAACTCATCTTT. Translated, it gives CALGERHLPQLRWGIRLYADKLIF.

This clone was seen only a few times. One base separates it from a far larger clone, so it is likely a read error. Other DNA variants within this sample encode the same CDR3. CDR3 region: CALGELWSYVGDPPYTDKLIF. CDR3 DNA sequence: TGTGCCCTTGGGGAACTTTGGTCCTACGTTGGGGATCCCCCGTACACCGATAAACTCATCTTT. V and J are TRDV1 and TRDJ1, with D tentatively TRDD2 or TRDD3 (6 bases each). The CDR3 runs 21 residues. The germline V gene has CDR1 TSWWSYY and CDR2 QGS.

Note on this clone: This DNA's translation and the protein TCRdb lists, from a much larger clone, do not match at residue 12, likely due to a read error; the protein shown is translated from the DNA. The chain joins TRDV2 to TRDJ1, with D perhaps matching TRDD2 (6 bases). CDR1 and CDR2 (germline): GEAIGNYY, EKD. V lost 1 base and J lost 0, with 38 bases in between. CDR3 length equals 24 residues. In DNA, the CDR3 is TGTGCCTGTGACACGGTATTGGGACGCGATCCTACTGAACTGGTCTCGACGTACACCGATAAACTCATCTTT. Its protein is CACDTVLGRDPTELVSTYTDKLIF.

Concerning this clone: The protein that TCRdb holds for this DNA derives from a much larger clone and differs from the translated DNA at residue 9, which likely indicates a read error; the protein shown here is translated from the DNA. The rearrangement joins TRDV2 to TRDJ1, with TRDD3 matching 9 bases. The CDR3 spans 14 residues. CDR1 and CDR2 (germline): GEAIGNYY, EKD. The ends lost 3 bases at V and 7 bases at J; junction bases unmatched: 8. CDR3 residues: CACDQMGDSAKLIF. The CDR3 nucleotides are TGTGCCTGTGACCAAATGGGGGATAGCGCTAAACTCATCTTT.

With regard to this clone: This DNA translates differently at residue 6 from the TCRdb protein, which is that of a much larger clone; a read error is likely, and the protein shown is the DNA's own translation. The V call is TRDV2, the J call TRDJ1; TRDD3 matches 7 bases. Germline V gene sequence: CDR1 GEAIGNYY, CDR2 EKD. The CDR3 sequence is 18 residues long. The trim removed 1 base at V and 0 bases at J, leaving 13 bases unmatched. The CDR3 is CACDTALGNKKYTDKLIF. The CDR3, as DNA: TGTGCCTGTGACACTGCACTGGGGAATAAAAAGTACACCGATAAACTCATCTTT.

This clone turned up a few times. A read error likely explains this, since a far larger clone differs by one base. This specimen includes other DNA sequences encoding the same CDR3. The genes are TRDV1 and TRDJ1; TRDD3 agrees at 10 bases. Germline CDR1 and CDR2: TSWWSYY and QGS. The CDR3 runs to 25 residues. CDR3 DNA: TGTGCCCTTGGGGACTCTATCACCCATTCGGAGGCTCCTTGGACGGGGGATACGTACACCGATAAACTCATCTTT. Translation: CALGDSITHSEAPWTGDTYTDKLIF.

This clone was detected a few times. This is likely an artifact of a read error, given a far larger clone one base away. The same CDR3 is also encoded by other DNA sequences in this sample. The rearrangement links TRDV2 to TRDJ1; 7 nucleotides line up with TRDD3. CDR1 GEAIGNYY and CDR2 EKD come from the germline V gene. CDR3 size: 18 residues. CDR3 residues: CACDTVLGNKKYTDKLIF. The CDR3 DNA reads as TGTGCCTGCGACACTGTACTGGGGAATAAAAAGTACACCGATAAACTCATCTTT.

Worth noting for this clone: The TCRdb protein, from a much larger clone, departs from this DNA's translation at residue 11, likely by read error; the protein shown derives from the DNA. The J gene is TRDJ1, the V gene TRDV2; 9 positions match TRDD3. The length of the CDR3 is 18 residues. Germline CDR1 and CDR2: GEAIGNYY and EKD. J was trimmed by 0 bases and V by 5 bases; bases with no gene match: 15. The CDR3 protein is CACVPVLGDHLYTDKLIF. The CDR3 nucleotides are TGTGCCTGTGTCCCCGTACTGGGGGACCACCTTTACACCGATAAACTCATCTTT.

This clone was detected a few times. This likely stems from a read error, as it lies one base from a far larger clone. Other DNA sequences of this sample code for an identical CDR3. This chain connects TRDV2 to TRDJ1; TRDD3 is a possible D gene (6 bases). The germline V gene has CDR1 GEAIGNYY and CDR2 EKD. The CDR3 is 16 residues long. V was pared by 7 bases and J by 1 base, with 21 bases between. CDR3 in amino acids: CACQSLGGYLTDKLIF. CDR3 nucleotides: TGTGCCTGCCAAAGCCTTGGGGGGTACCTCACCGATAAACTCATCTTT.

This clone was found a few times. The translation of this DNA and the TCRdb protein of a much larger clone differ at residue 8, probably owing to a read error; the protein shown here is translated from the DNA. The V call is TRDV1, the J call TRDJ1; 10 nucleotides match TRDD3. The CDR3 has 25 residues. From germline, CDR1 is TSWWSYY and CDR2 QGS. V was pared by 3 bases and J by 0 bases, with 31 bases of the junction left unmatched. In DNA form, the CDR3 reads TGTGCTCTTGGGGACTCTATCGCCCATTCGGAGGCTCCTTGGACGGGGGATACGTACACCGATAAACTCATCTTT. Translation: CALGDSIAHSEAPWTGDTYTDKLIF.